Listed below are T cell receptor beta chains from one sample, sequenced in a study of blood T cell repertoires in COVID-19. TCRdb keeps only in-frame clones here, not all; method: immunoSEQ multiplex PCR. The data contain some 200,000 clones, around 85% of them singletons. The sample was peripheral blood. The receptors were sampled from a woman between 50 and 59 years old with acute or convalescent COVID-19. Each CDR3 is given with its conserved first and last residue. Each record gives: clone size, V gene, D gene, J gene, CDR3 DNA, CDR3 protein. A D gene is named only where the DNA matches it firmly. For some rows the clone size is stated as once, few or many, or as a class when expanded; others skip it.

.	TRBV2	TRBD1	TRBJ1-5	TGTGCCAGCAGGGAACAGGGGAATCAGCCCCAGCATTTT	CASREQGNQPQHF
.	TRBV11-2	.	TRBJ2-2	TGTGCCAGCAGCTTAGATCTTACCGGGGAGCTGTTTTTT	CASSLDLTGELFF
.	TRBV7-9	TRBD1	TRBJ1-1	TGTGCCAGCAGCATGACAGGGAAGGGAGCTTTCTTT	CASSMTGKGAFF
.	TRBV7-2	TRBD1	TRBJ1-2	TGTGCCAGCAGCCCCGGACAGGGCGAGGGTGGCTACACCTTC	CASSPGQGEGGYTF
.	TRBV9	TRBD2	TRBJ2-1	TGTGCCAGCAGCGTAGGAGGAGCGGGGGGTTACAATGAGCAGTTCTTC	CASSVGGAGGYNEQFF
.	TRBV19	TRBD1	TRBJ2-2	TGTGCCAGTAGTTCCCGGACAGGTCCGAACACCGGGGAGCTGTTTTTT	CASSSRTGPNTGELFF
.	TRBV5-1	.	TRBJ1-3	TGCGCCAGCAGCTTGGCCTGGCAGGGAACTGGAAACACCATATATTTT	CASSLAWQGTGNTIYF
.	TRBV6-5	.	TRBJ2-7	TGTGCCAGTGTTGAACAGGGTATCACCTACGAGCAGTACTTC	CASVEQGITYEQYF
many	TRBV4-1	TRBD2	TRBJ2-7	TGCGCCAGCAGCCCCGTGGTTTGGACTAGCGGGAAGCAGTACTTC	CASSPVVWTSGKQYF
.	TRBV28	.	TRBJ1-2	TGTGCCAGCAGTTCCCTTAACTATGGCTACACCTTC	CASSSLNYGYTF
.	TRBV5-1	TRBD1	TRBJ2-1	TGCGCCAGCAGCCCCGGGACAGGGGGGTATGAGCAGTTCTTC	CASSPGTGGYEQFF
.	TRBV5-1	.	TRBJ2-7	TGCGCCAGCAGGCGGGACTTATCCTACGAGCAGTACTTC	CASRRDLSYEQYF
.	TRBV7-6	.	TRBJ1-2	TGTGCCAGCAGCCGCGATCCGGGGGAATATGGCTACACCTTC	CASSRDPGEYGYTF
.	TRBV7-8	TRBD2	TRBJ2-2	TGTGCCAGCAAGATCGGGACTAGCGGGTTCGGGGGCGGGGAGCTGTTTTTT	CASKIGTSGFGGGELFF
.	TRBV5-6	TRBD1	TRBJ1-2	TGTGCCAGCAGCTTGGCCGCGGGGGCAGGGGGCCGTGGCTACACCTTC	CASSLAAGAGGRGYTF
once	TRBV27	TRBD2	TRBJ2-3	TGTGCCAGCAGTTTATCGAGCGGGAGCGGCACAGATACGCAGTATTTT	CASSLSSGSGTDTQYF
.	TRBV11-2	.	TRBJ2-3	TGTGCCAGCTCCTGGACTATCGCAGATACGCAGTATTTT	CASSWTIADTQYF
once	TRBV14	TRBD2	TRBJ2-2	TGTGCCAGCAGCCCAGCCCTTAGCGGGGGGGGCACCGGGGAGCTGTTTTTT	CASSPALSGGGTGELFF
.	TRBV7-2	.	TRBJ1-5	TGTGCCAGCAGCTCCGGAGGGACTTTCAATCAGCCCCAGCATTTT	CASSSGGTFNQPQHF
.	TRBV24-1	.	TRBJ2-2	TGTGCCACCAGTGATTTGCCTCCCACCGGGGAGCTGTTTTTT	CATSDLPPTGELFF
.	TRBV7-9	.	TRBJ2-7	TGTGCCAGCAGCTTAGTTGTGGGGGCCACTTTCGAGCAGTACTTC	CASSLVVGATFEQYF
.	TRBV7-3	TRBD1	TRBJ2-7	TGTGCCAGCAGCCCCTCGACAGGGGGCACCAACGAGCAGTACTTC	CASSPSTGGTNEQYF
.	TRBV19	.	TRBJ1-6	TGTGCCAGTAGTATAACCCGCGGGACGAGCTCCTATAATTCACCCCTCCACTTT	CASSITRGTSSYNSPLHF
.	TRBV24-1	TRBD1	TRBJ1-4	TGTGCCACCAGTGATTTGCGAGAGGGGACAGGGAAAGCAACTAATGAAAAACTGTTTTTT	CATSDLREGTGKATNEKLFF
.	TRBV7-2	TRBD1	TRBJ1-4	TGTGCCAGCAGTCGGACAGGTTTAAATGAAAAACTGTTTTTT	CASSRTGLNEKLFF
.	TRBV7-3	.	TRBJ1-6	TGTGCCAGCAGCCAGAGTGGGGGGAGTAATTCACCCCTCCACTTT	CASSQSGGSNSPLHF
once	TRBV10-3	.	TRBJ1-3	TGTGCCAGCAGGGCCACTCGGGTCAACACCATATATTTT	CASRATRVNTIYF
.	TRBV9	.	TRBJ2-7	TGTGCCAGCAGCGTAGAGAGCTCGACCTACGAGCAGTACTTC	CASSVESSTYEQYF
once	TRBV18	TRBD2	TRBJ2-5	TGTGCCAGCTCAACTAGCGGGGGGGCCTTCGAGACCCAGTACTTC	CASSTSGGAFETQYF
.	TRBV5-6	.	TRBJ1-6	TGTGCCAGCAGCTTGGTTCCAGGGGATAATTCACCCCTCCACTTT	CASSLVPGDNSPLHF
.	TRBV2	TRBD2	TRBJ2-1	TGTGCCAGCAGTGAGGGACTAGACAATGAGCAGTTCTTC	CASSEGLDNEQFF
.	TRBV6-2/TRBV6-3	.	TRBJ1-5	TGTGCCAGCAGTTACTCCCAAAATCAGCCCCAGCATTTT	CASSYSQNQPQHF
.	TRBV13	.	TRBJ1-6	TGTGCCAGCAGCCCCGGCGGGAGTGGGAGCTCCTATAATTCACCCCTCCACTTT	CASSPGGSGSSYNSPLHF